Below are 2 T cell receptor beta chains sequenced from a single sample in a study of PD-L1 blockade in urothelial cancer. Time point indicated: pretreatment peripheral blood. The method was immunoSEQ multiplex PCR; TCRdb's version includes in-frame clones alone and lacks a portion of them. The sample lists approximately 90,000 clones, 84% occurring once. The starting material was PBMCs, obtained around atezolizumab (anti-PD-L1) treatment. The receptor source for this set is a man in his sixties with urothelial cancer.

The chain has TRBV30 and TRBJ1-2; no reliable D call. The V and J ends lost 3 bases and 3 bases respectively, with 8 bases between them. The germline gives CDR1 GTSNPN, CDR2 SVGIG (reference sequence). The CDR3 contains 12 residues. In DNA form, the CDR3 reads TGTGCCTGGAGCCCTCAGGACTATGGCTACACCTTC. This gives the protein CAWSPQDYGYTF.

In its sample, this clone was seen once. The rearrangement joins TRBV5-4 to TRBJ1-4; 7 bases match TRBD1. The CDR3 loop spans 15 amino acids. The germline gives CDR1 SGHNT, CDR2 YYREEE (reference sequence). With 4 bases clipped from V and 8 bases from J, the junction kept 11 bases outside the gene matches. The CDR3 region is CASSRDPGQKEKLFF. In DNA form, the CDR3 reads TGTGCCAGCAGCAGAGACCCGGGACAGAAAGAAAAACTGTTTTTT.